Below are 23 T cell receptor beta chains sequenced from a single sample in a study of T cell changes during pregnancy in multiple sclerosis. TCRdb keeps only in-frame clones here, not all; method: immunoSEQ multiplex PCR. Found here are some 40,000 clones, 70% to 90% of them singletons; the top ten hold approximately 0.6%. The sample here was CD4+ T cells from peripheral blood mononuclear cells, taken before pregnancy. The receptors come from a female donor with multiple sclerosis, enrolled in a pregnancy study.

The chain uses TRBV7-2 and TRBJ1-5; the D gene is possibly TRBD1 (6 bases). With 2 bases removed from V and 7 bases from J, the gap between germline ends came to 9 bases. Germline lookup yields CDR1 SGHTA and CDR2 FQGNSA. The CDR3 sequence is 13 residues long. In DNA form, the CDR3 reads TGTGCCAGCAGCTTAAAGGGGGACCAGCCCCAGCATTTT. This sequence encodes CASSLKGDQPQHF.

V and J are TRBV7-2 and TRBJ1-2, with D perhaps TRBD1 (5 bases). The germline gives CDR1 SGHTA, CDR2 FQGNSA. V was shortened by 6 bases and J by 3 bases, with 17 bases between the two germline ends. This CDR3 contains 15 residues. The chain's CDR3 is CASRHYGQGDYGYTF. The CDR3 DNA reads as TGTGCCAGCAGACATTACGGGCAGGGTGACTATGGCTACACCTTC.

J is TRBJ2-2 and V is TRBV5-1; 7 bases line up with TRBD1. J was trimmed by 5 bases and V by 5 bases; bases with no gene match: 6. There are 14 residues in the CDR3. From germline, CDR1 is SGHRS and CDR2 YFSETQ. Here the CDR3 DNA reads TGCGCCAGCAGTCAACAGGGGCAGACCGGGGAGCTGTTTTTT. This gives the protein CASSQQGQTGELFF.

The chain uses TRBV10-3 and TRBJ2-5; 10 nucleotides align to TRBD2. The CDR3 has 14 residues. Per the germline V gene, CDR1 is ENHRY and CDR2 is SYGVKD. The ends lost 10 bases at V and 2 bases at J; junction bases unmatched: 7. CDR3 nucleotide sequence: TGTGCCACTAAAGGGACTAGCGTACAAGAGACCCAGTACTTC. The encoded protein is CATKGTSVQETQYF.

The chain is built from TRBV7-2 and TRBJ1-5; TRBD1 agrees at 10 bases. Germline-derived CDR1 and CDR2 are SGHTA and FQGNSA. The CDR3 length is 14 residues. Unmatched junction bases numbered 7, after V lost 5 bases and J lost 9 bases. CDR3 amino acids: CASSPGTGDRPQHF. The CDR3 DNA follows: TGTGCCAGCAGCCCCGGGACAGGGGACAGGCCCCAGCATTTT.

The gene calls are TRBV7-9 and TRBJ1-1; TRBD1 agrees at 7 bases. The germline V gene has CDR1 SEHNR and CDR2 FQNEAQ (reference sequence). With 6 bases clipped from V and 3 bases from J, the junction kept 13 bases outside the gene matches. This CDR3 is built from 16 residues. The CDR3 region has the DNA TGTGCCAGCAGAACCGACAGAAAGGGGGCCTACACTGAAGCTTTCTTT. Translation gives CASRTDRKGAYTEAFF.

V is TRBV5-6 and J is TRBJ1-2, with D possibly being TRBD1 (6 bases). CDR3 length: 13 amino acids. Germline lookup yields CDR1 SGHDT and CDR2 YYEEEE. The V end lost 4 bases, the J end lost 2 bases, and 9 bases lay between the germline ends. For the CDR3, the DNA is TGTGCCAGCAGCAGTACAGGGAACTATGGCTACACCTTC. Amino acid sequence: CASSSTGNYGYTF.

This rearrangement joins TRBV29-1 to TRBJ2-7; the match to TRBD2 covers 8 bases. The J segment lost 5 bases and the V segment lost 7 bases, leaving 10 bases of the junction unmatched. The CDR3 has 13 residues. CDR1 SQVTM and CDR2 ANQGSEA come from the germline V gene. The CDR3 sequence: CSATPAGVDEQYF. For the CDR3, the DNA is TGCAGCGCCACCCCAGCGGGGGTGGACGAGCAGTACTTC.

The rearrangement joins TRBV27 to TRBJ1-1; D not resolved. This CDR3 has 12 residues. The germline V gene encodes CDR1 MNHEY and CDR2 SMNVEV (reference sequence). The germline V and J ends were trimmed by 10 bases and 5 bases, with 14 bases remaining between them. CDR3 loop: CATPGEGTEAFF. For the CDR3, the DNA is TGTGCCACCCCCGGGGAAGGGACTGAAGCTTTCTTT.

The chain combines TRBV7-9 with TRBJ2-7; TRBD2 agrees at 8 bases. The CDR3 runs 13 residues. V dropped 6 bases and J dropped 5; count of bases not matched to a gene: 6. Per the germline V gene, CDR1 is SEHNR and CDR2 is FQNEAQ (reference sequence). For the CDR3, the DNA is TGTGCCAGCAGACCGGGCGGGGGGAACGAGCAGTACTTC. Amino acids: CASRPGGGNEQYF. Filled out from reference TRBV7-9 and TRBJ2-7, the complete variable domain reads DTGVSQNPRHKITKRGQNVTFRCDPISEHNRLYWYRQTLGQGPEFLTYFQNEAQLEKSRLLSDRFSAERPKGSFSTLEIQRTEQGDSAMYLCASRPGGGNEQYFGPGTRLTVT.

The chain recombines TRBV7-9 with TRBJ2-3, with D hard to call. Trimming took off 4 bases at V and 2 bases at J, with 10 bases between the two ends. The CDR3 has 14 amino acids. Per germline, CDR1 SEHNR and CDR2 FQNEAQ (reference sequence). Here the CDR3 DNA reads TGTGCCAGCAGCTCCAGTTTTTCCACAGATACGCAGTATTTT. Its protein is CASSSSFSTDTQYF.

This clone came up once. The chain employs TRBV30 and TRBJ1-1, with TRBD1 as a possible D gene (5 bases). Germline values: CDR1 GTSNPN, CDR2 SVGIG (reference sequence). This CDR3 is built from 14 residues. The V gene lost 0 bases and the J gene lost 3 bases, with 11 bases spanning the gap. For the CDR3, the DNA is TGTGCCTGGAGTGTAAGTCGGGGGGACACTGAAGCTTTCTTT. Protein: CAWSVSRGDTEAFF. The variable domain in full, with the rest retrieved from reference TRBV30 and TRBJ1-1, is SQTIHQWPATLVQPVGSPLSLECTVEGTSNPNLYWYRQAAGRGLQLLFYSVGIGQISSEVPQNLSASRPQDRQFILSSKKLLLSDSGFYLCAWSVSRGDTEAFFGQGTRLTVV.

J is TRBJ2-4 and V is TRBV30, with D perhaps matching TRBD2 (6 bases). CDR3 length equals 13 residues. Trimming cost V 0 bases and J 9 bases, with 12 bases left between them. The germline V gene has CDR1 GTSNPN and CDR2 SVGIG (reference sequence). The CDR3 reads CAWSVGGAGIQYF. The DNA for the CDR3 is TGTGCCTGGAGTGTGGGGGGTGCGGGCATTCAGTACTTC.

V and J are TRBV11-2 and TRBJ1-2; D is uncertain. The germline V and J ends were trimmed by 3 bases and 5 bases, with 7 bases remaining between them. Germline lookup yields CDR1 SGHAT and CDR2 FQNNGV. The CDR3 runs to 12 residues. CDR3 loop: CASSLRYYGYTF. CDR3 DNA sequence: TGTGCCAGCAGCTTGAGATATTATGGCTACACCTTC.

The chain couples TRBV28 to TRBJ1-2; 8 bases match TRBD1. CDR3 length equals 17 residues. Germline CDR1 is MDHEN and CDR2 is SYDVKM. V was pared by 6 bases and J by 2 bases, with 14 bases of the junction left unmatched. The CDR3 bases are TGTGCCAGCAGGAAGGGAGGGACAGGACCTTTAAACTATGGCTACACCTTC. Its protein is CASRKGGTGPLNYGYTF.

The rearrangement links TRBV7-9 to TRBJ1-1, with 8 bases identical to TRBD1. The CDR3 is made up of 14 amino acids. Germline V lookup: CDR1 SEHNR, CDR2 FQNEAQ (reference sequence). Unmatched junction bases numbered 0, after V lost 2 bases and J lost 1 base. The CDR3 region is CASSLQGANTEAFF. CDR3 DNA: TGTGCCAGCAGCTTACAGGGGGCGAACACTGAAGCTTTCTTT.

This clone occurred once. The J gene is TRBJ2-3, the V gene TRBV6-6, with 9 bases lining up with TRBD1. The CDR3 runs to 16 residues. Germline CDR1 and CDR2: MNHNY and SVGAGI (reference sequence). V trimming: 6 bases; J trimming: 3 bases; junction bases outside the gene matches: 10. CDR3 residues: CASSLGQGIRTDTQYF. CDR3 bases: TGTGCCAGCAGCCTCGGACAGGGGATTAGGACAGATACGCAGTATTTT.

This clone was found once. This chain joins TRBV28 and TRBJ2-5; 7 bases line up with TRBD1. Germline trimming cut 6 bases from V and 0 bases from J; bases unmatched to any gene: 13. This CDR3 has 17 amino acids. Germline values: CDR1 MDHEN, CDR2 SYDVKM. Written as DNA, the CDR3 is TGTGCCAGCAGGGAGAGAGCAGACAGGGCGTACCAAGAGACCCAGTACTTC. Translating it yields CASRERADRAYQETQYF.

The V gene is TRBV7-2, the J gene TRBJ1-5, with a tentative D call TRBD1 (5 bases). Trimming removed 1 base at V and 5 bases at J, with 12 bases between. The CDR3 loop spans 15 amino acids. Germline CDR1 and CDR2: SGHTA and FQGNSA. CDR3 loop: CASSLVVGGDQPQHF. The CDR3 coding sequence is TGTGCCAGCAGCTTAGTGGTCGGAGGGGATCAGCCCCAGCATTTT. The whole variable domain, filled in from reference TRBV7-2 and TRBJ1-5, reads GAGVSQSPSNKVTEKGKDVELRCDPISGHTALYWYRQSLGQGLEFLIYFQGNSAPDKSGLPSDRFSAERTGGSVSTLTIQRTQQEDSAVYLCASSLVVGGDQPQHFGDGTRLSIL.

CDR3 sequence reads: CASSARFYEQYF. The CDR3, as DNA: TGTGCCAGCAGTGCCCGGTTCTACGAGCAGTACTTC. This rearrangement joins TRBV6-1 to TRBJ2-7, with D hard to call. The V gene lost 4 bases and the J gene lost 3 bases, with 7 bases spanning the gap. The CDR3 extends over 12 amino acids. Germline CDR1 and CDR2: MNHNS and SASEGT.

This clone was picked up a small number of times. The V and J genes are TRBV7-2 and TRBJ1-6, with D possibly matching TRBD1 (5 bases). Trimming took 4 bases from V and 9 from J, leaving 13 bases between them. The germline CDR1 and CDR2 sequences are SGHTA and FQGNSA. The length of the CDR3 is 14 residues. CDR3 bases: TGTGCCAGCAGCTGGAGGGGAAGGGGTTCACCCCTCCACTTT. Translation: CASSWRGRGSPLHF.

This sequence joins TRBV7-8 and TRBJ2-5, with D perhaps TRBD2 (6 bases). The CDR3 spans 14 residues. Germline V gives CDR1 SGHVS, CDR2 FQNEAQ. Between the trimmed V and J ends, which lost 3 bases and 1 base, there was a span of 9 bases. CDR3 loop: CASSLAGIQETQYF. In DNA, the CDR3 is TGTGCCAGCAGCTTGGCGGGGATCCAAGAGACCCAGTACTTC. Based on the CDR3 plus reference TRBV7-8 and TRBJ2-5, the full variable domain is GAGVSQSPRYKVAKRGQDVALRCDPISGHVSLFWYQQALGQGPEFLTYFQNEAQLDKSGLPSDRFFAERPEGSVSTLKIQRTQQEDSAVYLCASSLAGIQETQYFGPGTRLLVL.

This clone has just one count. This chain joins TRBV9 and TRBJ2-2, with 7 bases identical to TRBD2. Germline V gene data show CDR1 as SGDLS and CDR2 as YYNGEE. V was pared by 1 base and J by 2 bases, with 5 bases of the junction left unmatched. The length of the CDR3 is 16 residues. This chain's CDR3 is CASSVRGVFNTGELFF. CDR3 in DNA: TGTGCCAGCAGCGTACGGGGGGTTTTTAACACCGGGGAGCTGTTTTTT.